This entry lists 20 T cell receptor beta chains sequenced from one sample in a study of T cells expressing NK-cell markers. TCRdb reanalyzed the 5' RACE reads, giving one entry per CDR3 protein sequence and no DNA. The sample has roughly 180,000 distinct CDR3 sequences; the top ten hold roughly 21%. Sequenced sample: blood T cells: a sorted CD56 or NKG2C T cell subset, CD4+ or CD8+ T cells, or bulk PBMC T cells (not recorded which). All receptors come from a man aged 18 to 70 in good health.

V and J are TRBV13 and TRBJ2-7; as DNA is missing, the TRBD2 call by TCRdb cannot be tested. Looked up from germline, CDR1 is PRHDT and CDR2 is FYEKMQ (reference sequence). CDR3 length: 14 amino acids. The CDR3 is CASNSGGLTYEQYF.

This rearrangement joins TRBV12-3 or TRBV12-4 to TRBJ2-2; TCRdb selects TRBD1, and the lack of DNA leaves this call unchecked. The CDR3 spans 14 residues. The CDR3 sequence: CASSFAPGGGELFF.

The rearrangement links TRBV3-1 to TRBJ2-1; the TCRdb D gene call, TRBD2, has no DNA to confirm it. CDR3 length: 17 residues. CDR1 and CDR2 from the germline V gene are LGHDT and YNNKEL (reference sequence). The CDR3 sequence: CASSPGGASGDDNEQFF.

The rearrangement links TRBV28 to TRBJ2-7; the TCRdb call, TRBD1, lacks DNA for checking. This CDR3 spans 15 amino acids. CDR1 and CDR2 from the germline V gene are MDHEN and SYDVKM. Here the CDR3 reads CASSSSPTGTDEQYF.

The chain couples TRBV3-1 to TRBJ1-6; TCRdb indicates TRBD1, and absent DNA this call remains unverified. The CDR3 is 14 residues long. Germline V CDR1 and CDR2: LGHDT, YNNKEL (reference sequence). CDR3 in amino acids: CASSLGRYNSPLHF.

This chain joins TRBV28 and TRBJ2-4; TCRdb names TRBD1, which stays unverified in the absence of DNA. This CDR3 region has 19 residues. Germline V lookup: CDR1 MDHEN, CDR2 SYDVKM. This CDR3 is CASSPGNRGGQGRRNIQYF.

J is TRBJ2-7 and V is TRBV7-9; no DNA is available, so the TRBD2 call from TCRdb remains unchecked. This CDR3 has 15 residues. CDR1 SEHNR and CDR2 FQNEAQ come from the germline V gene (reference sequence). The CDR3 protein is CASTEDRHPPYEQYF.

The gene calls are TRBV5-8 and TRBJ1-4; the TCRdb call, TRBD1, lacks DNA for checking. The CDR3 totals 16 residues. Per germline, CDR1 SGHTS and CDR2 YDEGEE. The CDR3 sequence: CASSLGQAMGNEKLFF.

This chain links TRBV2 with TRBJ2-1; TCRdb's assignment of TRBD2 cannot be checked, as there is no DNA. The CDR3 covers 17 residues. CDR1 is SNHLY and CDR2 is FYNNEI in the germline V gene. This CDR3 reads CASSESRSSGVNNEQFF.

The genes are TRBV6-2 or TRBV6-3 and TRBJ2-2; TCRdb picks TRBD2, but there is no DNA to check that call. CDR1 is MNHEY and CDR2 is SVGEGT in the germline V gene. This CDR3 region has 15 residues. The CDR3 sequence: CASSYQTSHTGELFF.

The chain links TRBV15 to TRBJ2-2; TCRdb lists TRBD1, though no DNA is available to test this call. Per the germline V gene, CDR1 is LNHNV and CDR2 is YYDKDF (reference sequence). The CDR3 runs to 15 residues. CDR3 sequence: CATSGNRANTGELFF.

The gene calls are TRBV15 and TRBJ2-7; TCRdb picks TRBD1, but there is no DNA to check that call. There are 12 residues in the CDR3. The germline gives CDR1 LNHNV, CDR2 YYDKDF (reference sequence). The CDR3 region is CATSGTRGEQYF.

The chain recombines TRBV27 with TRBJ2-5; TCRdb outputs TRBD2, but without DNA this stays unchecked. Germline values: CDR1 MNHEY, CDR2 SMNVEV (reference sequence). The CDR3 runs 15 residues. The CDR3 loop reads CASSQGLAGVTTQYF.

This chain links TRBV9 with TRBJ1-2; absent DNA, TCRdb's TRBD1 call cannot be checked. CDR3 size: 14 residues. Germline-derived CDR1 and CDR2 are SGDLS and YYNGEE. CDR3 amino acids: CASGLGQSGDGYTF.

This chain joins TRBV9 and TRBJ2-3; TCRdb indicates TRBD2, and absent DNA this call remains unverified. Germline V gives CDR1 SGDLS, CDR2 YYNGEE. CDR3 length: 16 amino acids. The CDR3: CASSVALAGGTDTQYF.

The rearrangement links TRBV3-1 to TRBJ2-4; the D call from TCRdb, TRBD2, cannot be confirmed without DNA. Germline CDR1 is LGHDT and CDR2 is YNNKEL (reference sequence). This CDR3 is built from 16 residues. CDR3 sequence: CASSPTATSGENIQYF.

The chain is built from TRBV28 and TRBJ2-1; TCRdb indicates TRBD1, and absent DNA this call remains unverified. CDR1 and CDR2 (germline): MDHEN, SYDVKM. This CDR3 is built from 14 residues. CDR3 in amino acids: CASSEQGFMNEQFF.

CDR3 sequence: CASSLAPPSHEQFF. The chain joins TRBV7-9 to TRBJ2-1; the TCRdb call, TRBD1, lacks DNA for checking. Germline assignment: CDR1 SEHNR and CDR2 FQNEAQ (reference sequence). The CDR3 loop spans 14 amino acids.

This sequence joins TRBV7-9 and TRBJ2-2; lacking DNA, the TRBD2 call made by TCRdb goes unchecked. Germline V gene lookup returns CDR1 SEHNR and CDR2 FQNEAQ (reference sequence). This CDR3 is built from 13 residues. The CDR3 sequence is CAGTRKLYGELFF.

The chain carries TRBV5-4 and TRBJ1-1. There are 11 residues in the CDR3. CDR1 is SGHNT and CDR2 is YYREEE in the germline V gene (reference sequence). CDR3 amino acids: CASSSDGEAFF.